This entry concerns a single TCR beta chain. The antigen it recognizes is unknown. No per-base quality is available; no much larger clone lies one base away. The data were obtained in a study of OX40 agonist ivuxolimab in advanced cancers. Describing the broader study: The costimulatory receptor OX40 (CD134) was targeted by ivuxolimab, a fully human IgG2 agonistic monoclonal antibody. Intravenous ivuxolimab was administered to patients every 2 weeks at six dose levels: 0.01, 0.1, 0.3, 1.5, 3 and 10 mg/kg. Of the 50 to 55 patients in dose escalation, about 20 had hepatocellular carcinoma, approximately 15 had melanoma, 9 had renal cell carcinoma and 9 had head and neck cancer. A male proportion of around 81% and a mean age of 60 years, ranging from about 23 to 90, were recorded for the dose-escalation cohort. Patients were allowed to have had prior anti-PD-1, anti-PD-L1 or anti-CTLA-4 therapy, and around two fifths of the dose-escalation patients had been treated with checkpoint inhibitors. Partial responses occurred in three dose-escalation patients: two with cutaneous melanoma and one with hepatocellular carcinoma. Peripheral TCRbeta sequencing aimed to test whether ivuxolimab altered TCR sequence diversity and caused clonal T-cell expansion. The monotherapy dose-escalation portion (N of about 49 patients) of the phase I ivuxolimab trial is reported in the paper.

Measured from the cysteine to the phenylalanine, the CDR3 is 16 residues long. The CDR3 DNA has 48 bases and is translated from base 1. Trimming accounts for 2 bases at V and 4 bases at J, while the number of junction bases matched to no gene is 10. CDR1 MNHEY and CDR2 SVGAGI are derived from the germline V gene. Patients with autoimmune disease history or receiving systemic immunosuppression were excluded from the trial. Peripheral blood for TCR sequencing was drawn from every dose cohort at baseline, at cycle 4 day 1 and at cycle 7 day 1. The samples were taken from a phase I, first-in-human, multicenter, open-label dose-escalation trial of ivuxolimab. Adults with locally advanced or metastatic melanoma, renal cell carcinoma, hepatocellular carcinoma or head and neck squamous cell carcinoma were enrolled in the trial. CD4+ and CD8+ T cells were sorted separately from peripheral blood before TCR sequencing.

To sequence the TCRbeta CDR3 region, genomic DNA was isolated from the sorted cells. The immunoSEQ Assay was used for sequencing of TCRbeta CDR3 regions. TCRdb obtained this table from immuneACCESS and retained in-frame rearrangements with V and J assigned. These tables miss some clones; where compared with another copy, unresolved V genes account for less than half of the shortfall, and the remainder is unexplained. A total of around 60,000 clones appear in this sample, roughly 91% of them only once. The ten largest make up around a quarter of the sample. What the study reported, not specific to this receptor: Low levels of normalized T-cell clonal expansion were also seen in some nonresponding patients. Partial responders in the 0.1-3.0 mg/kg groups had among the lowest normalized peripheral clonal expansion, especially among CD8+ T cells. Which antigens the clonally expanded peripheral T cells were specific for was not determined. At doses of 0.1 to 3.0 mg/kg, clonal expansion of both CD4+ and CD8+ blood T cells was observed from baseline to week 6. After ivuxolimab, expanded clones were on average more numerous among CD8+ T cells than among CD4+ T cells.

The TCR was taken from an adult with an advanced solid tumor such as melanoma, head and neck, liver or kidney cancer. The sequence is built from TRBV6-5 and TRBJ2-5, with 7 central nucleotides matching TRBD2. The sequencing used CD4+ or CD8+ T cells sorted from blood, collected in a trial of the OX40 agonist ivuxolimab. CDR3 region: CASSYGEGVGGETQYF. Here is the DNA: TGTGCCAGCAGTTACGGGGAGGGAGTTGGGGGAGAGACCCAGTACTTC.